The present T cell receptor beta chain was sequenced within a study of cytomegalovirus exposure and HLA in healthy donors (dated by TCRdb to about 2017). Some background on the complete study: An earlier analysis of some 550 of the donors reported 250 to 300 Gb of sequence data and some 120 million unique TCR beta sequences from roughly 200 million T cells. Besides the first cohort of more than 650 subjects, a separate validation cohort made up of 90 to 150 different subjects was used. In a later genetic analysis, genome-wide SNP genotypes for about 65% of the 666 donors were used, and that subset was treated as a discovery cohort. An early release that covered some 640 HLA-typed donors contained 250 to 350 gigabases of sequencing data and tens of millions of unique TCR sequences. Every discovery cohort repertoire had been produced on one sequencing platform. High-throughput TCR immunosequencing, statistical association of individual TCRs with disease status, and machine learning were combined to predict cytomegalovirus infection status. Donor age, sex, ethnicity and CMV serostatus were compiled together with the repertoire data. In a later analysis, previously published TCR beta repertoires from 666 donors were re-analyzed and high-resolution HLA genotyping was added so that TCR occurrence patterns could be studied. Across about 370 genotyped donors of the cohort, an average of about 240,000 unique TCR beta nucleotide sequences per donor were sequenced, and about a sixth of those sequences were non-productive. The later analysis used no new phenotypic data to find candidate immune exposures, relying instead on TCR beta sequences and their occurrence across donors. Using immunosequencing, the study profiled T cell repertoires from 640 or so subjects and related those repertoires to cytomegalovirus serostatus. The study aimed to test whether signatures of past pathogen exposure could be identified by cataloging public T cell receptors. Five DR-DQ haplotypes were treated as single units for association and clustering because of strong linkage in the cohort. Typing coverage varied by locus: about 620-630 donors for A, B, C, DRB1 and DQB1; roughly 510 for DQA1; around 570 for DPA1; under 490 for DPB1. An earlier analysis of approximately 580 of the donors used high-throughput TCR beta sequencing to judge whether each TCR beta V gene segment behaved as functional or pseudogenic. Class I and class II HLA loci were covered by the typing at four-digit resolution. The genetic ancestry cluster associated with self-reported Caucasian donors included 65% to 90% of the roughly 360 genotyped donors.

On this clone itself: Its antigen specificity is not known. No base quality values were provided; no much bigger clone lies one nucleotide off.

According to the germline V gene (reference sequence), CDR1 reads GTSNPN and CDR2 reads SVGIG. The junction shows trimming of 1 base on V and 2 bases on J, plus 8 bases between the germline ends. The CDR3 contains 13 residues, cysteine and phenylalanine counted. Only the CDR3 portion is preserved as DNA: 39 bases, with reading frame beginning at the first base. The library was prepared using the immunoSEQ multiplex PCR assay. For the multiplex PCR, a mixture combining 60 forward primers for TCR Vbeta segments and 13 reverse primers for TCR Jbeta segments was used. Amplification of the CDR3 region of rearranged TCR beta genes was performed with a multiplex PCR assay on genomic DNA. The amplified TCR beta libraries were sequenced on the Illumina HiSeq System as 87-base-pair reads. Regarding the original processing steps: Across the roughly 700 repertoires, a later analysis counted about 81 million unique TCR beta chains, roughly 11 million of which were shared by at least two donors. Raw reads were error-corrected and collapsed into unique sequences by a nearest-neighbor algorithm in which closely related sequences were merged to remove PCR and sequencing errors. To assign V, D and J gene segments, CDR3 sequences were aligned to IMGT reference sequences. For a sequence to be retained, at least a six-nucleotide match to both a V gene segment and a J gene segment was required. Rearrangements were classified as productive when the CDR3 lacked stop codons and remained in frame with V and J, and all other rearrangements were classified as non-productive. Following IMGT convention, CDR3 was defined as the stretch from the second conserved V-encoded cysteine up to the conserved J-encoded phenylalanine. Sequences without an unambiguous match to a single V gene segment were excluded from the earlier analysis of approximately 560 of the donors. In an earlier analysis of 450 to 700 of the donors, V segments were called functional above 56.7% productive rearrangements and were called segregating when the between-donor standard deviation exceeded 5%. A statistical classification framework was built for diagnosing cytomegalovirus status from the catalog of TCR beta chain sequences. In a later analysis, V and J genes were assigned by comparing TCR nucleotide sequences against IMGT/GENE-DB human TR gene sequences. Using the TCRdist pipeline, a later analysis assigned CDR3 sequences along with most-parsimonious VDJ recombination scenarios. In a later analysis, each TCR beta chain was defined by its CDR3 amino acid sequence together with its V-gene family, and reads lacking a unique V-gene family were excluded. To address suspected cross-contamination and a sequencing artifact, a later analysis removed roughly 580 highly shared, low-generation-probability nucleotide sequences. A later analysis calculated a clonal expansion index for each public chain from normalized within-repertoire ranks of inferred template counts. In a later analysis, generation probabilities were computed using a VDJ recombination model fitted to out-of-frame rearrangements, and the results were checked against IGoR. Hypergeometric tests were used in a later analysis to score TCR-TCR, TCR-HLA and TCR-CMV co-occurrence, with a repertoire-size bias correction applied to the TCR pairs. To estimate false discovery rates, a later analysis permuted the HLA or CMV assignments 20 times. In a later analysis, co-occurring TCRs were grouped using DBSCAN, and TCRdist sequence similarity was added for clustering within HLA-allele-positive subsets. Co-occurrence clustering excluded repertoires with fewer than 30,000 or more than 120,000 public chains, plus five with anomalous nucleotide sharing. Here the immuneACCESS table is served through TCRdb, limited to in-frame sequences with V and J called. Missing clones are a known gap in these copies; in checked studies unresolved V genes cover under half, and the rest lacks a known reason. Clone size and the V and J calls come from that table; the DNA yielded D and trimming. The sample data list under 250,000 clones, and almost 85% of these were observed just once. The ten largest clones take up about 2% of the sample.

Summary of the overall study and its limitations: According to the authors, the approach could potentially be generalized to other disease states and immunological phenotypes. A further reported finding was that TCR beta sequences accurately predicted the HLA-A and HLA-B alleles for most subjects in the first cohort. In an earlier analysis of a few hundred of the donors, most TCR beta V segments were observed in productive rearrangements about 87% or about 30% of the time, broadly matching IMGT annotations. A later genetic analysis associated a missense DCLRE1C variant with V-gene and J-gene trimming of TCR beta chains, and an independent cohort replicated the association. Immune exposure information for the cohort was limited to CMV serostatus. The sequencing pipeline was judged likely to have produced a cluster of highly shared sequence variants as a technical artifact. A few of the identified cytomegalovirus-associated TCR beta chains were confirmed in vitro to be specific for cytomegalovirus antigens. Linkage disequilibrium might explain the correlated functional status among segregating V segments, but an unknown experimental factor could not be ruled out. According to a later analysis, most CMV-associated TCR beta chains appeared to be HLA-restricted, and the HLA associations seemed to be driven largely by CMV exposure. In the study, around 150 TCR beta chains were listed as associated with cytomegalovirus. The presence/absence analyses assumed that sequencing depth was roughly uniform across donors, and that assumption may not be true. Because HLA typing was unavailable for some donors at each locus, only the typed subset was used in association tests. This cohort had only TCR beta chains sequenced, and the lack of alpha or paired-chain data limited which features could be detected. About 17 rarely observed V segments, including chromosome 9 orphons, were excluded from the earlier analysis of several hundred of the donors because counts were too low. When HLA alleles, especially DR and DQ, strongly co-occurred, attributing TCR associations to individual alleles was difficult. In a later analysis, HLA-associated TCR beta chains showed more clonal expansion and lower generation probabilities than non-associated chains that were equally common. A later analysis found that TCR association rates varied across HLA loci, with DRB1 alleles showing the most associated TCRs and HLA-C alleles the fewest. In both the original and validation cohorts, the classifier was reported to diagnose cytomegalovirus status with high specificity and sensitivity. Several of the top co-occurrence clusters appeared to be linked to parvovirus B19, influenza, CMV and Epstein-Barr virus, according to a later analysis. A later analysis associated about 17,000 TCR beta sequences with specific HLA alleles at a false discovery rate of 0.05. Because the 87-base-pair reads could not distinguish some IMGT-functional V segments, including TRBV6-2 and TRBV6-3, those segments were excluded. According to a later genetic analysis, donors in an Asian-associated ancestry cluster had fewer N-insertions in productive TCRs than the roughly 660-donor mean. Most TCR sequences were observed very rarely across donors, whereas some public TCRs were present in many individuals.

The cohort was made up of about 610 healthy bone marrow donors. Cohort members were all nominally healthy when sampled, although unrecorded immune exposures were likely present. The donor tested CMV seronegative, placing the donor among the 350 or so seronegative members of the cohort. A peripheral blood sample was provided by each donor, and peripheral blood mononuclear cells were used for TCR beta sequencing. The Qiagen DNeasy Blood Extraction Kit was used to extract genomic DNA from the blood cell samples. Sequencing used PBMCs. The chain is made from TRBV30 and TRBJ1-1; possibly the D gene is TRBD1, per 5 matching bases. The receptor was isolated from a woman between 45 and 65 years old in good health and CMV-seronegative. The CDR3 region has the sequence CAWSGDSNTEAFF. The DNA is TGTGCCTGGAGTGGGGACTCCAACACTGAAGCTTTCTTT.